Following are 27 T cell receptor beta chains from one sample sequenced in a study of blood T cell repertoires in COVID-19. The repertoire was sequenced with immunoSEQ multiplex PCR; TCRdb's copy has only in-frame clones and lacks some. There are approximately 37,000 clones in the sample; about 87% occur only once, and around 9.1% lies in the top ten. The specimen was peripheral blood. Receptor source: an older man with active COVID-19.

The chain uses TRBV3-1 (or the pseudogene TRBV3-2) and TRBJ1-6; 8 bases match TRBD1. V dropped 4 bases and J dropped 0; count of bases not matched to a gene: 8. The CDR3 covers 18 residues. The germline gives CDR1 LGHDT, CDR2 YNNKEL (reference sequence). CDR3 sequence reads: CASSPGTGPSSYNSPLHF. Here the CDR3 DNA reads TGTGCCAGCAGCCCCGGGACAGGCCCTAGCTCCTATAATTCACCCCTCCACTTT.

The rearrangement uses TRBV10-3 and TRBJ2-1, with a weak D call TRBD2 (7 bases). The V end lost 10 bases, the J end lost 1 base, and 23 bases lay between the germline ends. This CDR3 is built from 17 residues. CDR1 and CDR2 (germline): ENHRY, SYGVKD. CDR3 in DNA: TGTGCCACTGGGGGGGGATCTCAGGGGACTTCCTACAATGAGCAGTTCTTC. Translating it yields CATGGGSQGTSYNEQFF.

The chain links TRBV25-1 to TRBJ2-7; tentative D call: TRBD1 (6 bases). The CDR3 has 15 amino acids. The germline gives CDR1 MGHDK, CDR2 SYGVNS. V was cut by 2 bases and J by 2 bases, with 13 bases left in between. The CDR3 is CASSEGRQVPYEQYF. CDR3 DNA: TGTGCCAGCAGTGAAGGTCGACAGGTCCCCTACGAGCAGTACTTC.

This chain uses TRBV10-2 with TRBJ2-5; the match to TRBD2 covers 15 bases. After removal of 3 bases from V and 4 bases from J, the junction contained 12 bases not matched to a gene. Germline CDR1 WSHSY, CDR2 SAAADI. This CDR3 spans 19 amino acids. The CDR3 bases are TGCGCCAGCAGTGACCCAAGGACTAGCGGGAGGGGTGGGCGAGAGACCCAGTACTTC. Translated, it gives CASSDPRTSGRGGRETQYF.

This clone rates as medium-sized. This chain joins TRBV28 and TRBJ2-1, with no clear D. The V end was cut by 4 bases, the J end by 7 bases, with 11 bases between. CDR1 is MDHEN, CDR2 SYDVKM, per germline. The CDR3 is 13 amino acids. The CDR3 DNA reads TGTGCCAGCAGTTCAAGCCCATTTAATGAGCAGTTCTTC. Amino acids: CASSSSPFNEQFF. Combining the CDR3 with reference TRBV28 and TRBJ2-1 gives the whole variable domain DVKVTQSSRYLVKRTGEKVFLECVQDMDHENMFWYRQDPGLGLRLIYFSYDVKMKEKGDIPEGYSVSREKKERFSLILESASTNQTSMYLCASSSSPFNEQFFGPGTRLTVL.

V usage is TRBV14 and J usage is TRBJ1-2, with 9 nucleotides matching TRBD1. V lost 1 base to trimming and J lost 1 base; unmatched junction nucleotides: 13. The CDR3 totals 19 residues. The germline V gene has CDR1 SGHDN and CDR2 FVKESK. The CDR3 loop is CASSQGPGQGVSFNYGYTF. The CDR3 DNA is TGTGCCAGCAGCCAAGGCCCGGGACAGGGAGTTTCTTTTAACTATGGCTACACCTTC.

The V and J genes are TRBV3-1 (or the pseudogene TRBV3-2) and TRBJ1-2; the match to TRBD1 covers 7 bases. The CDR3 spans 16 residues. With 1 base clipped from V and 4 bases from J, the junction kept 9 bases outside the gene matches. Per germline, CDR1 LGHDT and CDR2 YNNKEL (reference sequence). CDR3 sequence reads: CASSQGRDSRSYGYTF. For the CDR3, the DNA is TGTGCCAGCAGCCAAGGACGGGACAGTAGGTCCTATGGCTACACCTTC.

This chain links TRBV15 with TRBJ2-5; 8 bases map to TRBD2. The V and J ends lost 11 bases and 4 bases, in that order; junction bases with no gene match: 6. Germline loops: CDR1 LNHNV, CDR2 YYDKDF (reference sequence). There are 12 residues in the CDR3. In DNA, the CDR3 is TGTGCCGCCTCAGCGGGGGCAGAGACCCAGTACTTC. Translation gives CAASAGAETQYF. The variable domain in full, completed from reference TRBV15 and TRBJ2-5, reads DAMVIQNPRYQVTQFGKPVTLSCSQTLNHNVMYWYQQKSSQAPKLLFHYYDKDFNNEADTPDNFQSRRPNTSFCFLDIRSPGLGDTAMYLCAASAGAETQYFGPGTRLLVL.

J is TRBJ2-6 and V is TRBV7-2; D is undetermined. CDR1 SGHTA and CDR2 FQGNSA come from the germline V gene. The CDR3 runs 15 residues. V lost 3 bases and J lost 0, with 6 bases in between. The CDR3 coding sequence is TGTGCCAGCAGCTTTTTACTCTCTGGGGCCAACGTCCTGACTTTC. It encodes CASSFLLSGANVLTF.

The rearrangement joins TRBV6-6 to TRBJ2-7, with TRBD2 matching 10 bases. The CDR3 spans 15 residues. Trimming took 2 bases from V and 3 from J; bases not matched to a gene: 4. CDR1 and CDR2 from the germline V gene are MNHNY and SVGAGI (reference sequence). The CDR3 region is CASSYASGRGYEQYF. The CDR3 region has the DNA TGTGCCAGCAGTTACGCTAGCGGGAGAGGCTACGAGCAGTACTTC.

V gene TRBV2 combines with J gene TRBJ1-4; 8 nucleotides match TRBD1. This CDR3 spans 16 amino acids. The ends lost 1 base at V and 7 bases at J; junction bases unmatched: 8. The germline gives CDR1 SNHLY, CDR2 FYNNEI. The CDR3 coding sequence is TGTGCCAGCAGTGAAGGACAGGGGAGGATAGGTGAAAAACTGTTTTTT. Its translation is CASSEGQGRIGEKLFF.

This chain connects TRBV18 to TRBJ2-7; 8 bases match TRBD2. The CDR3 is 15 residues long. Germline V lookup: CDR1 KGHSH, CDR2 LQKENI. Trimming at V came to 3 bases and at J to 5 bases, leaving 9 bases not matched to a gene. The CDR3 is CASSPLSGTGNEQYF. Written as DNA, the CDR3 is TGTGCCAGCTCACCCCTTAGCGGGACGGGCAACGAGCAGTACTTC.

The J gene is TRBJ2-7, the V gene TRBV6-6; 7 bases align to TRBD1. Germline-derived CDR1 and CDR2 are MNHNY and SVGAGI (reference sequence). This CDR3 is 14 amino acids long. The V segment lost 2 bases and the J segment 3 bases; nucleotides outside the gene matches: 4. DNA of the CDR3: TGTGCCAGCAGTTACCCGGGACAGAACTACGAGCAGTACTTC. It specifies CASSYPGQNYEQYF.

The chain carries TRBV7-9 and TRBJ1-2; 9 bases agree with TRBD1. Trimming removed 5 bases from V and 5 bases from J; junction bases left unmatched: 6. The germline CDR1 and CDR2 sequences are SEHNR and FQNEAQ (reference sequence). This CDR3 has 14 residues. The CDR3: CASSPGQGYYGYTF. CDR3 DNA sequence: TGTGCCAGCAGCCCGGGACAGGGTTATTATGGCTACACCTTC.

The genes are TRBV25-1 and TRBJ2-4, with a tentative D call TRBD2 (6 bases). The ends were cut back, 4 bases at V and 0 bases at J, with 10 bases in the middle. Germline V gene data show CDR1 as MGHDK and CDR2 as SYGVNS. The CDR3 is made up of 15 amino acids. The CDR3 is CASSGRGVAKNIQYF. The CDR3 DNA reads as TGTGCCAGCAGTGGGCGGGGAGTAGCCAAAAACATTCAGTACTTC.

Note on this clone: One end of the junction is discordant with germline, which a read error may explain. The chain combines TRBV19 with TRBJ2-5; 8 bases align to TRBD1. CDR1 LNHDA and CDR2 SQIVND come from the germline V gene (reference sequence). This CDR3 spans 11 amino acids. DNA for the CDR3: TGTGCCAGTAGTTCTAAGGACAGGGCTGACTTC. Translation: CASSSKDRADF.

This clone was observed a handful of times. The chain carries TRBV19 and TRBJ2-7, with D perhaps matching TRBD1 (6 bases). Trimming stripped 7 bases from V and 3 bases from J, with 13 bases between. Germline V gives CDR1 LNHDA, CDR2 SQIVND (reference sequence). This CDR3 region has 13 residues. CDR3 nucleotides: TGTGCCAGTACCGACGGACAGCACTACGAGCAGTACTTC. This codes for CASTDGQHYEQYF.

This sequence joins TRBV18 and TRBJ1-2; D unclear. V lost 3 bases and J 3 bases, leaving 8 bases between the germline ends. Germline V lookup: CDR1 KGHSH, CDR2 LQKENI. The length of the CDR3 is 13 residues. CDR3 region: CASSPRRDYGYTF. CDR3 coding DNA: TGTGCCAGCTCACCGCGGAGGGACTATGGCTACACCTTC.

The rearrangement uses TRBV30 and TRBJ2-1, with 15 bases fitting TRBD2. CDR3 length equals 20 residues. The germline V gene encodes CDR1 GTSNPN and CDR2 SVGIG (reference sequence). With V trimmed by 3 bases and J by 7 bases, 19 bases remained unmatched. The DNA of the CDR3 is TGTGCCTGGAGGGAAACCGGGACTAGCGGGAGGCCCCAATTGGTGAATGAGCAGTTCTTC. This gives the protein CAWRETGTSGRPQLVNEQFF. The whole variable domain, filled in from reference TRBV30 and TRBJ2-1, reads SQTIHQWPATLVQPVGSPLSLECTVEGTSNPNLYWYRQAAGRGLQLLFYSVGIGQISSEVPQNLSASRPQDRQFILSSKKLLLSDSGFYLCAWRETGTSGRPQLVNEQFFGPGTRLTVL.

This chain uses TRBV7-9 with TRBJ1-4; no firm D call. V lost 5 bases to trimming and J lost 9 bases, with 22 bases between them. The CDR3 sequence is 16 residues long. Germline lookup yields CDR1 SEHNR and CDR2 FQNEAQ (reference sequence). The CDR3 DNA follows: TGTGCCAGCAGCCCCATCGGGTGGGAGGGCCGGCAAAAACTGTTTTTT. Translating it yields CASSPIGWEGRQKLFF.

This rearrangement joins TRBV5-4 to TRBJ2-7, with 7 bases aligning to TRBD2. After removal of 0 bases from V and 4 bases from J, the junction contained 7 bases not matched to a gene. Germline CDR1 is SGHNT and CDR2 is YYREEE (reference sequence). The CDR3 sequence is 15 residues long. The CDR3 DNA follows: TGTGCCAGCAGCTTGGAGGGGACTAACGGATACGAGCAGTACTTC. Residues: CASSLEGTNGYEQYF.

This CDR3 is CASSRTSGVYEQYF. Written as DNA, the CDR3 is TGTGCCAGCAGCCGGACTAGCGGTGTATACGAGCAGTACTTC. The rearrangement uses TRBV14 and TRBJ2-7; 10 bases fit TRBD2. V shed 4 bases, J shed 4 bases, and the junction held 4 bases outside the gene matches. CDR1 SGHDN and CDR2 FVKESK come from the germline V gene. CDR3 size: 14 residues.

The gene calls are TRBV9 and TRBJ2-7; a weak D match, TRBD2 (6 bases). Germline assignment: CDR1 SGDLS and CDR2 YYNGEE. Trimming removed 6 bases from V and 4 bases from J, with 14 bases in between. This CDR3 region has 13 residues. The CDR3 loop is CASNSGSTYEQYF. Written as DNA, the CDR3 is TGTGCCAGCAACTCCGGGAGTACGTACGAGCAGTACTTC.

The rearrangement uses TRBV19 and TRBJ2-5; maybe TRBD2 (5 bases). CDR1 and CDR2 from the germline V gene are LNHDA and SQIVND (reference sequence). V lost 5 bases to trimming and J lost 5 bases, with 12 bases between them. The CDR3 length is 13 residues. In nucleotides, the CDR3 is TGTGCCAGTAGTCACCGGAGGTTTGAGACCCAGTACTTC. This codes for CASSHRRFETQYF. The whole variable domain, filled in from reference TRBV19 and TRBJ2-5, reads DGGITQSPKYLFRKEGQNVTLSCEQNLNHDAMYWYRQDPGQGLRLIYYSQIVNDFQKGDIAEGYSVSREKKESFPLTVTSAQKNPTAFYLCASSHRRFETQYFGPGTRLLVL.

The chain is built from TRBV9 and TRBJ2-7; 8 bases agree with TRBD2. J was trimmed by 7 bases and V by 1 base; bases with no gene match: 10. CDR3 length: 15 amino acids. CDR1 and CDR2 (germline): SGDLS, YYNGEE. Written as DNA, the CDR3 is TGTGCCAGCAGCGTAACGGGAGGGCCTACTTGGGAGCAGTACTTC. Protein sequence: CASSVTGGPTWEQYF.

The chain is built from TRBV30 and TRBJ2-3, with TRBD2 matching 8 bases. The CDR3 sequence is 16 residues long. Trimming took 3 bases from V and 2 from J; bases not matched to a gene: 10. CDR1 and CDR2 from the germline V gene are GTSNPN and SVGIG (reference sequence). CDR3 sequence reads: CAWRPFIAGYTDTQYF. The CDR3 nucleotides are TGTGCCTGGAGACCATTCATAGCGGGGTACACAGATACGCAGTATTTT.

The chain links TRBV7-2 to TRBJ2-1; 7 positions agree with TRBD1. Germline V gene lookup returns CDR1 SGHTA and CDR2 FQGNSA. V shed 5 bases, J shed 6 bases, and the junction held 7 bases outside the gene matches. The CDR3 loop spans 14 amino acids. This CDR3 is CASSDRPGGNEQFF. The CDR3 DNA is TGTGCCAGCAGCGACCGACCAGGGGGCAATGAGCAGTTCTTC.